These 20 T cell receptor beta chains share one sample of origin, sequenced in a study of blood T cell repertoires in COVID-19. This table comes from immunoSEQ multiplex PCR, and its TCRdb copy is limited to in-frame clones, with some not included. This table has about 190,000 clones, 65% to 80% appearing once. The sample was peripheral blood. The origin of the receptors is a woman aged 45 to 65 with acute or convalescent COVID-19.

Turning to this clone: The same CDR3 is also encoded by other DNA sequences in this sample. The rearrangement joins TRBV9 to TRBJ1-1, with TRBD1 matching over 9 bases. The ends lost 0 bases at V and 4 bases at J; junction bases unmatched: 1. The CDR3 consists of 14 residues. Germline CDR1 is SGDLS and CDR2 is YYNGEE. CDR3 sequence (DNA): TGTGCCAGCAGCGTAGGACAGGGGGGCACTGAAGCTTTCTTT. It yields the protein CASSVGQGGTEAFF.

This clone showed up just a few times. CDR3 in DNA: TGTGCCAGCAGCTTGATACAGGGAAGCTCCTACAATGAGCAGTTCTTC. Residues: CASSLIQGSSYNEQFF. This chain uses TRBV11-3 with TRBJ2-1, with D possibly TRBD1 on 6 matching bases. The CDR3 length is 16 residues. V was clipped by 3 bases and J by 0 bases, with 12 bases between them. Germline values: CDR1 SGHNT, CDR2 YENEEA.

This clone was seen once. The CDR3 nucleotides read TGTGCCAGCAGTATGACCGGGACTAGCGGGATCAATGAGCAGTTCTTC. This sequence encodes CASSMTGTSGINEQFF. The chain recombines TRBV27 with TRBJ2-1, with 13 bases lining up with TRBD2. Unmatched junction bases numbered 7, after V lost 5 bases and J lost 6 bases. Germline CDR1 MNHEY, CDR2 SMNVEV (reference sequence). There are 16 residues in the CDR3.

The V call is TRBV7-8, the J call TRBJ2-1, with D tentatively TRBD1 (5 bases). In germline, CDR1 is SGHVS, CDR2 FQNEAQ. This CDR3 contains 15 residues. Trimming took 2 bases from V and 8 from J, leaving 16 bases between them. In nucleotides, the CDR3 is TGTGCCAGCAGCTTAAGGGAACAGGCTTCCCATGAGCAGTTCTTC. Amino acids: CASSLREQASHEQFF.

This clone was recorded only once. The J gene is TRBJ1-5, the V gene TRBV6-1, with D perhaps TRBD1 (5 bases). Germline V gene lookup returns CDR1 MNHNS and CDR2 SASEGT. V was shortened by 4 bases and J by 2 bases, with 15 bases between the two germline ends. This CDR3 is 16 amino acids long. This chain's CDR3 is CASSAETVAGNQPQHF. CDR3 coding DNA: TGTGCCAGCAGTGCCGAGACAGTGGCAGGCAATCAGCCCCAGCATTTT.

V is TRBV28 and J is TRBJ2-7, with TRBD2 as a possible D gene (6 bases). This CDR3 contains 13 residues. Trimming removed 6 bases at V and 0 bases at J, with 9 bases between. Germline-derived CDR1 and CDR2 are MDHEN and SYDVKM. CDR3 bases: TGTGCCAGCAGATCGGGACTCTCCTACGAGCAGTACTTC. It translates to CASRSGLSYEQYF.

V gene TRBV5-6 combines with J gene TRBJ2-2; D possibly corresponds to TRBD1 (6 bases). With 6 bases removed from V and 6 bases from J, the gap between germline ends came to 24 bases. The CDR3 spans 17 residues. In germline, CDR1 is SGHDT, CDR2 YYEEEE. The CDR3 DNA reads TGTGCCAGCAAATATTTTAGGGGGACATCTAGGGCCGGGGAGCTGTTTTTT. Its protein is CASKYFRGTSRAGELFF. The variable domain in full, completed from reference TRBV5-6 and TRBJ2-2, reads DAGVTQSPTHLIKTRGQQVTLRCSPKSGHDTVSWYQQALGQGPQFIFQYYEEEERQRGNFPDRFSGHQFPNYSSELNVNALLLGDSALYLCASKYFRGTSRAGELFFGEGSRLTVL.

This clone occurred once. This chain connects TRBV28 to TRBJ2-7, with D perhaps TRBD1 (6 bases). Germline loops: CDR1 MDHEN, CDR2 SYDVKM. Deletions cut 5 bases from V and 1 base from J, with 15 bases between. The length of the CDR3 is 15 residues. The CDR3 nucleotides read TGTGCCAGCAGTCAAATCCCCGGACAGTCCTACGAGCAGTACTTC. This translates into CASSQIPGQSYEQYF.

J is TRBJ1-6 and V is TRBV7-9, with D maybe TRBD1 (6 bases). Germline-derived CDR1 and CDR2 are SEHNR and FQNEAQ (reference sequence). The CDR3 extends over 16 amino acids. V was pared by 2 bases and J by 9 bases, with 17 bases between. This chain's CDR3 is CASSLHDMGAGSPLHF. As DNA, the CDR3 is TGTGCCAGCAGCTTACACGACATGGGGGCAGGTTCACCCCTCCACTTT.

This clone was counted once. The chain couples TRBV7-2 to TRBJ1-1, with TRBD1 identical over 8 bases. CDR1 and CDR2 from the germline V gene are SGHTA and FQGNSA. J lost 5 bases, V lost 2 bases, and 16 bases had no gene match. The CDR3 is made up of 18 amino acids. The CDR3 sequence: CASSLRGQGALSGTEAFF. As DNA, the CDR3 is TGTGCCAGCAGCTTAAGAGGCCAGGGGGCTTTGTCGGGAACTGAAGCTTTCTTT.

The chain combines TRBV10-3 with TRBJ2-2, with D perhaps TRBD2 (5 bases). This CDR3 spans 16 amino acids. Germline lookup yields CDR1 ENHRY and CDR2 SYGVKD. The V and J ends lost 7 bases and 0 bases respectively, with 15 bases between them. The CDR3 DNA reads as TGTGCCATCACCCCGGGGTCACTTACGAACACCGGGGAGCTGTTTTTT. Amino acids: CAITPGSLTNTGELFF.

The V gene is TRBV5-6, the J gene TRBJ2-4; 7 positions agree with TRBD2. The V gene's germline CDR1 is SGHDT and CDR2 YYEEEE. The CDR3 contains 16 residues. Unmatched junction bases numbered 7, after V lost 3 bases and J lost 1 base. CDR3 DNA sequence: TGTGCCAGCAGCTGGGGGAGGGGATCGGCCAAAAACATTCAGTACTTC. Encoded protein: CASSWGRGSAKNIQYF.

The rearrangement uses TRBV19 and TRBJ2-2, with 11 bases lining up with TRBD1. The J segment lost 6 bases and the V segment lost 7 bases, leaving 7 bases of the junction unmatched. This CDR3 contains 15 residues. The germline CDR1 and CDR2 sequences are LNHDA and SQIVND (reference sequence). This CDR3 reads CASKVGTGGSGELFF. CDR3 DNA: TGTGCCAGTAAGGTGGGGACAGGGGGATCCGGGGAGCTGTTTTTT.

The chain combines TRBV9 with TRBJ2-5, with 8 positions matching TRBD2. Germline values: CDR1 SGDLS, CDR2 YYNGEE. The CDR3 is made up of 16 amino acids. V lost 0 bases and J lost 3; bases outside the gene matches: 7. For the CDR3, the DNA is TGTGCCAGCAGCGTAGATGTAAGCGGGAGAAAAGAGACCCAGTACTTC. This codes for CASSVDVSGRKETQYF.

The V gene is TRBV5-6, the J gene TRBJ2-7; D is unclear. Trimming shortened V by 1 base and J by 4 bases, and 9 bases separated the two germline ends. Germline CDR1 reads SGHDT; CDR2 reads YYEEEE. The CDR3 is 13 residues long. DNA of the CDR3: TGTGCCAGCAGCTTGTGGAGACTTTACGAGCAGTACTTC. Encoded protein: CASSLWRLYEQYF.

The CDR3, as DNA: TGTGCCAGTAGTAATAACAGGGAGCCCGCCTCCAATGAGCAGTTCTTC. It translates to CASSNNREPASNEQFF. This sequence joins TRBV19 and TRBJ2-1; tentatively, D is TRBD1 (6 bases). The CDR3 length is 16 residues. V lost 4 bases and J lost 6, with 19 bases in between. Looked up from germline, CDR1 is LNHDA and CDR2 is SQIVND (reference sequence).

Written as DNA, the CDR3 is TGTGCCAGCAGCTTCAGCGGGACAGGGGGAAATCAGCCCCAGCATTTT. Amino acid sequence: CASSFSGTGGNQPQHF. This chain uses TRBV7-8 with TRBJ1-5; 11 bases are shared with TRBD1. Trimming removed 3 bases from V and 4 bases from J; junction bases left unmatched: 5. Germline CDR1 SGHVS, CDR2 FQNEAQ. The CDR3 has 16 residues. Together with reference TRBV7-8 and TRBJ1-5, the CDR3 gives the full variable domain: GAGVSQSPRYKVAKRGQDVALRCDPISGHVSLFWYQQALGQGPEFLTYFQNEAQLDKSGLPSDRFFAERPEGSVSTLKIQRTQQEDSAVYLCASSFSGTGGNQPQHFGDGTRLSIL.

This chain links TRBV11-2 with TRBJ1-1; D is undetermined. With 7 bases removed from V and 0 bases from J, the gap between germline ends came to 12 bases. The CDR3 is made up of 14 amino acids. The germline V gene has CDR1 SGHAT and CDR2 FQNNGV. CDR3 residues: CASITRRVNTEAFF. Written as DNA, the CDR3 is TGTGCCAGCATCACCCGCCGGGTGAACACTGAAGCTTTCTTT.

The chain has TRBV28 and TRBJ1-4, with D possibly being TRBD1 (5 bases). CDR1 MDHEN and CDR2 SYDVKM come from the germline V gene. This CDR3 region has 13 residues. Trimming pared 11 bases from V and 7 bases from J, leaving 17 bases between. CDR3 nucleotide sequence: TGTGCCTGCAAAAATGACAGAAGTGAAAAACTGTTTTTT. Translating gives CACKNDRSEKLFF.

The chain is built from TRBV3-1 (or the pseudogene TRBV3-2) and TRBJ1-3; no definite D call. Germline values: CDR1 LGHDT, CDR2 YNNKEL (reference sequence). The CDR3 contains 16 residues. Deletions cut 0 bases from V and 0 bases from J, with 9 bases between. The CDR3 loop is CASSQELRSSGNTIYF. CDR3 sequence (DNA): TGTGCCAGCAGCCAAGAACTTCGGAGCTCTGGAAACACCATATATTTT.